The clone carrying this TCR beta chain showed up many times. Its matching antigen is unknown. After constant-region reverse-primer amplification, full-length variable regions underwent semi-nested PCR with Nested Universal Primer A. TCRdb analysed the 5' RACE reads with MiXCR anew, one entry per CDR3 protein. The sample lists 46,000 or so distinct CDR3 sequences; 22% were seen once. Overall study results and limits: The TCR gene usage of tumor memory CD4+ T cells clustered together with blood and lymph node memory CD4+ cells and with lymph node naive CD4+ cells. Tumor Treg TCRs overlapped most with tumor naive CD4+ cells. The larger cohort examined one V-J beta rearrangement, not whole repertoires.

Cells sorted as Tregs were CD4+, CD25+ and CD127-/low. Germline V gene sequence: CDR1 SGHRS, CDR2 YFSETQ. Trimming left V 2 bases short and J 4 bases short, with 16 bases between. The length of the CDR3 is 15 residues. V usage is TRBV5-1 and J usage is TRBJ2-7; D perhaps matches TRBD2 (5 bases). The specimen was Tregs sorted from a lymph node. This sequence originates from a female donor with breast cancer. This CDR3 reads CASSFGDERDYEQYF. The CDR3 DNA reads TGCGCCAGCAGCTTCGGGGATGAAAGGGATTACGAGCAGTACTTC.